This TCR beta chain emerged from a study of T cell repertoires in cytomegalovirus infection. CDR3 size: 12 residues. Germline CDR1 and CDR2: SGHTA and FQGNSA. V lost 2 bases to trimming and J lost 7 bases, with 8 bases between them. This clonotype was observed a handful of times. TCRdb independently ran MiXCR on the reads; one entry per CDR3 protein. The table shows 150,000 to 200,000 distinct CDR3 sequences, with 28% occurring only once. This clonotype originated in a human donor in good health (CMV status not recorded). Some clones in this sample may be carry-over from other donors' samples. Sequenced material: PBMCs. The chain joins TRBV7-2 to TRBJ2-5, with unresolved D. The CDR3 coding sequence is TGTGCCAGCAGCTTAAGTCTTGGGACCCAGTACTTC. Translation gives CASSLSLGTQYF. Variable domain in full (rest from reference TRBV7-2 and TRBJ2-5): GAGVSQSPSNKVTEKGKDVELRCDPISGHTALYWYRQSLGQGLEFLIYFQGNSAPDKSGLPSDRFSAERTGGSVSTLTIQRTQQEDSAVYLCASSLSLGTQYFGPGTRLLVL.